A selection of T cell receptor beta chains follows, all from one sample in a study of control samples from healthy donors and cancer patients. Profiling relied on immunoSEQ multiplex PCR, and the TCRdb table lists in-frame clones only, not all of them. Among some 79,000 clones listed, 93% were seen once. The sample taken for sequencing was PBMCs. The receptors stem from a woman between 40 and 50 years old with lung cancer. CDR3s include the opening cysteine and the closing phenylalanine or tryptophan. D genes are given only for firm matches. Clone sizes are given selectively: once, few, many, or a class where the clone is expanded.

CDR3 protein,CDR3 DNA,D gene,clone size,V gene,J gene
CASKWTVTAGNTIYF,TGTGCCAGCAAGTGGACGGTAACGGCTGGAAACACCATATATTTT,-,-,TRBV19,TRBJ1-3
CAWISRGPSGNTIYF,TGTGCCTGGATATCCCGAGGTCCCTCTGGAAACACCATATATTTT,-,-,TRBV30,TRBJ1-3
CASSLAPENSYEQYF,TGTGCCAGCAGCTTAGCGCCGGAGAATTCCTACGAGCAGTACTTC,-,-,TRBV7-9,TRBJ2-7
CASRLTGTGRSQHF,TGTGCCAGCAGACTCACCGGGACAGGGCGTAGCCAGCATTTT,TRBD1,-,TRBV2,TRBJ1-5
CASSPPGPDTQYF,TGTGCCAGCAGTCCGCCGGGGCCGGATACGCAGTATTTT,-,-,TRBV27,TRBJ2-3
CSVERNGEETQYF,TGCAGCGTTGAAAGGAATGGGGAGGAGACCCAGTACTTC,-,-,TRBV29-1,TRBJ2-5
CASSIVVGTGLFFGYEQYF,TGTGCCAGCAGCATAGTAGTCGGGACAGGGCTCTTTTTTGGCTACGAGCAGTACTTC,-,-,TRBV21-1,TRBJ2-7
CASSLLAGLASEQYF,TGTGCCAGCAGCCTTTTGGCGGGACTAGCGAGTGAGCAGTACTTC,TRBD2,-,TRBV7-3,TRBJ2-7
CASSISLVFEQFF,TGTGCCAGTAGTATATCCCTAGTGTTTGAGCAGTTCTTC,-,few,TRBV19,TRBJ2-1
CASSERDRSYEQYF,TGTGCCAGCAGCGAGAGAGACAGGTCCTACGAGCAGTACTTC,-,-,TRBV9,TRBJ2-7
CASRLAGATYEQYF,TGTGCCAGCAGGCTAGCGGGGGCCACCTACGAGCAGTACTTC,TRBD2,-,TRBV28,TRBJ2-7
CASSHLPTSGSQETQYF,TGTGCCAGCAGCCACTTACCGACTAGCGGGAGCCAAGAGACCCAGTACTTC,TRBD2,-,TRBV7-9,TRBJ2-5
CATSRQGLQETQYF,TGTGCCACCAGCAGACAGGGCCTCCAAGAGACCCAGTACTTC,-,-,TRBV15,TRBJ2-5
CASSYSRGTEAFF,TGTGCCAGCAGTTACTCGAGAGGCACTGAAGCTTTCTTT,-,-,TRBV6-5,TRBJ1-1
CASSLGGKSYEQYF,TGTGCCAGCAGTTTAGGGGGAAAATCCTACGAGCAGTACTTC,-,-,TRBV27,TRBJ2-7
CASSFGDIAYF,TGTGCCAGCAGTTTCGGGGATATCGCGTACTTC,-,-,TRBV27,TRBJ2-7
CASSVGDGKNTEAFF,TGTGCCAGCAGCGTAGGTGACGGCAAGAACACTGAAGCTTTCTTT,-,-,TRBV9,TRBJ1-1
CASSTLGLAGGIADTQYF,TGTGCCAGTAGTACCCTTGGACTAGCGGGGGGGATCGCAGATACGCAGTATTTT,TRBD2,-,TRBV19,TRBJ2-3
CASRVQVSGETQYF,TGTGCCAGCAGGGTACAGGTCTCCGGGGAGACCCAGTACTTC,-,-,TRBV2,TRBJ2-5
CASSRQDNSPLHF,TGTGCCAGTAGTCGCCAAGATAATTCACCCCTCCACTTT,-,-,TRBV19,TRBJ1-6
CASSFPGGTGELFF,TGTGCCAGCAGTTTCCCGGGGGGCACCGGGGAGCTGTTTTTT,TRBD2,-,TRBV27,TRBJ2-2
CASSPGSRDEQYF,TGCGCCAGCAGCCCAGGGTCCCGCGACGAGCAGTACTTC,-,-,TRBV4-1,TRBJ2-7
CASSLGTTGELFF,TGTGCCAGCAGCTTAGGGACCACCGGGGAGCTGTTTTTT,-,-,TRBV11-1,TRBJ2-2
CSVEESGYTF,TGCAGCGTTGAAGAAAGTGGCTACACCTTC,-,once,TRBV29-1,TRBJ1-2
CASSSEGGTTNEKLFF,TGTGCCAGCAGTTCGGAGGGGGGCACAACTAATGAAAAACTGTTTTTT,-,-,TRBV27,TRBJ1-4
CASSFGTQETQYF,TGTGCCAGCAGTTTTGGGACACAAGAGACCCAGTACTTC,-,-,TRBV27,TRBJ2-5
CASSYSSTEKLFF,TGTGCCAGCAGTTACTCCAGTACCGAAAAACTGTTTTTT,-,-,TRBV6-6,TRBJ1-4
CASSPGAGGLILTDTQYF,TGTGCCAGCTCCCCAGGGGCGGGGGGGCTAATCTTGACAGATACGCAGTATTTT,TRBD2,-,TRBV9,TRBJ2-3
CASSVRGLKWTQHF,TGTGCCAGCAGTGTGAGGGGTCTCAAGTGGACCCAGCATTTT,-,-,TRBV2,TRBJ1-5
CASISRDRFTDTQYF,TGTGCCAGCATCTCACGGGACAGGTTCACAGATACGCAGTATTTT,TRBD1,-,TRBV28,TRBJ2-3
CASSLRGGPSSYNEQFF,TGTGCCAGCAGTTTACGGGGGGGCCCCTCCTCCTACAATGAGCAGTTCTTC,TRBD2,-,TRBV27,TRBJ2-1
CASSQAGEYEQYF,TGCGCCAGCAGCCAAGCCGGGGAGTACGAGCAGTACTTC,-,-,TRBV4-1,TRBJ2-7
CASSSGLAGKVYQEQYF,TGTGCCAGCTCCTCGGGACTAGCGGGGAAGGTGTATCAGGAGCAGTACTTC,TRBD2,-,TRBV28,TRBJ2-7
CASRPSGLGNEQDF,TGTGCCAGCAGACCCTCGGGGTTGGGGAATGAGCAGGACTTC,-,-,TRBV28,TRBJ2-7
CASSPRDRVNEKLFF,TGTGCCAGCTCACCCCGGGACAGGGTCAATGAAAAACTGTTTTTT,TRBD1,-,TRBV18,TRBJ1-4
CATRRGNTEAFF,TGTGCCACCCGACGGGGGAACACTGAAGCTTTCTTT,-,once,TRBV6-5,TRBJ1-1
CASSEGGLTEAFF,TGTGCCAGCAGTGAGGGGGGGCTCACTGAAGCTTTCTTT,-,-,TRBV25-1,TRBJ1-1
CAWSEGISGEKLFF,TGTGCCTGGAGCGAGGGGATCTCGGGGGAAAAACTGTTTTTT,-,-,TRBV30,TRBJ1-4
CASSQNPQGASGNTIYF,TGCGCCAGCAGCCAAAATCCACAGGGGGCCTCTGGAAACACCATATATTTT,TRBD1,few,TRBV4-1,TRBJ1-3
CASSWTGWNEKLFF,TGCGCCAGCAGTTGGACAGGGTGGAATGAAAAACTGTTTTTT,TRBD1,-,TRBV5-1,TRBJ1-4
CASTITGTSTEAFF,TGTGCCAGCACAATAACCGGGACTTCCACTGAAGCTTTCTTT,-,once,TRBV9,TRBJ1-1
CASRQVSNQPQHF,TGTGCCAGCAGACAGGTTAGCAATCAGCCCCAGCATTTT,-,-,TRBV12-3/TRBV12-4,TRBJ1-5
CASKRVNTEAFF,TGCGCCAGCAAAAGGGTGAACACTGAAGCTTTCTTT,-,-,TRBV10-1,TRBJ1-1
CASSVGGIRNNEQFF,TGTGCCAGCAGCGTAGGCGGGATCCGAAACAATGAGCAGTTCTTC,-,-,TRBV9,TRBJ2-1
CASFSTGRNEKLFF,TGTGCCAGCTTTTCGACAGGACGTAATGAAAAACTGTTTTTT,-,-,TRBV28,TRBJ1-4
CAISESRYKPGQGIGSRDGYTF,TGTGCCATCAGTGAGTCGAGGTATAAACCGGGACAGGGAATTGGATCACGAGATGGCTACACCTTC,TRBD1,-,TRBV10-3,TRBJ1-2
CASGGYTEAFF,TGTGCCAGTGGGGGCTACACTGAAGCTTTCTTT,-,-,TRBV19,TRBJ1-1
CASSLTVGNTIYF,TGTGCCAGCAGCCTCACGGTCGGAAACACCATATATTTT,-,-,TRBV14,TRBJ1-3
CASAGYSNQPQHF,TGTGCCAGTGCGGGGTATAGCAATCAGCCCCAGCATTTT,-,-,TRBV19,TRBJ1-5
CASSESRGAGTEAFF,TGCGCCAGCAGTGAGTCGAGGGGAGCGGGCACTGAAGCTTTCTTT,-,-,TRBV10-1,TRBJ1-1